What follows are 31 T cell receptor beta chains derived from one specimen sequenced in a study of blood T cell repertoires in COVID-19. Generated by immunoSEQ multiplex PCR, the TCRdb table keeps only in-frame clones and is missing some. The sample records some 160,000 clones, about 82% being singletons. Input material: peripheral blood. These receptors were obtained from a man in his 70s with active or convalescent COVID-19.

The V gene is TRBV6-5, the J gene TRBJ2-2, with 7 bases that match TRBD1. V lost 6 bases, J lost 0 bases, and 4 bases stayed unmatched. Germline-derived CDR1 and CDR2 are MNHEY and SVGAGI. The CDR3 runs to 15 residues. This CDR3 is CASRSGTANTGELFF. The CDR3 DNA reads as TGTGCCAGCAGGTCCGGGACAGCGAACACCGGGGAGCTGTTTTTT.

The chain uses TRBV4-3 and TRBJ1-3, with D uncertain. V was cut by 1 base and J by 2 bases, with 9 bases left in between. Germline V gene data show CDR1 as LGHNA and CDR2 as YSLEER. The CDR3 covers 15 residues. CDR3 DNA: TGCGCCAGCAGCCAAGGAAGGACTACTGGAAACACCATATATTTT. This sequence encodes CASSQGRTTGNTIYF.

The rearrangement joins TRBV6-5 to TRBJ1-1, with D hard to call. Germline V gives CDR1 MNHEY, CDR2 SVGAGI. With 6 bases removed from V and 0 bases from J, the gap between germline ends came to 8 bases. There are 13 residues in the CDR3. The CDR3 loop reads CASRQQMNTEAFF. For the CDR3, the DNA is TGTGCCAGCAGGCAACAGATGAACACTGAAGCTTTCTTT.

This clone was recorded a few times. V is TRBV4-2 and J is TRBJ2-3, with 7 bases identical to TRBD2. The CDR3 spans 18 residues. After removal of 0 bases from V and 6 bases from J, the junction contained 15 bases not matched to a gene. CDR1 is LGHNA and CDR2 is YNFKEQ in the germline V gene. The chain's CDR3 is CASSQDLSSGIKRDTQYF. The CDR3 DNA sequence: TGTGCCAGCAGCCAAGATCTATCCAGCGGGATCAAACGGGATACGCAGTATTTT.

V and J are TRBV27 and TRBJ2-5, with TRBD2 matching over 9 bases. The CDR3 covers 16 residues. Germline V gives CDR1 MNHEY, CDR2 SMNVEV (reference sequence). V lost 6 bases to trimming and J lost 5 bases; unmatched junction nucleotides: 13. The CDR3: CASSRQYGGREETQYF. CDR3 sequence (DNA): TGTGCCAGCAGCCGCCAGTACGGCGGGAGGGAGGAGACCCAGTACTTC.

This clone was recorded a few times. This sequence joins TRBV19 and TRBJ2-7; 7 bases line up with TRBD2. The germline V gene encodes CDR1 LNHDA and CDR2 SQIVND (reference sequence). The CDR3 runs to 16 residues. Trimming took 5 bases from V and 3 from J; bases not matched to a gene: 13. CDR3 amino acids: CASSPRMGGDVYEQYF. CDR3 nucleotide sequence: TGTGCCAGTAGTCCCCGGATGGGGGGGGACGTCTACGAGCAGTACTTC.

This rearrangement joins TRBV6-1 to TRBJ1-5, with D possibly being TRBD1 (5 bases). The CDR3 contains 13 residues. The germline V and J ends were trimmed by 3 bases and 6 bases, with 9 bases remaining between them. Looked up from germline, CDR1 is MNHNS and CDR2 is SASEGT. As DNA, the CDR3 is TGTGCCAGCAGTGATTTCAGGGCTCAGCCCCAGCATTTT. Amino acids: CASSDFRAQPQHF.

DNA for the CDR3: TGTGCCAGCGGGGCCGTGAACACTGAAGCTTTCTTT. This codes for CASGAVNTEAFF. The rearrangement uses TRBV14 and TRBJ1-1; D is perhaps TRBD1 (5 bases). This CDR3 has 12 residues. Per the germline V gene, CDR1 is SGHDN and CDR2 is FVKESK. The ends were cut back, 8 bases at V and 0 bases at J, with 7 bases in the middle. Full variable domain (rest looked up from reference TRBV14 and TRBJ1-1): EAGVTQFPSHSVIEKGQTVTLRCDPISGHDNLYWYRRVMGKEIKFLLHFVKESKQDESGMPNNRFLAERTGGTYSTLKVQPAELEDSGVYFCASGAVNTEAFFGQGTRLTVV.

The genes are TRBV5-1 and TRBJ2-3, with a tentative D call TRBD1 (6 bases). V lost 5 bases and J lost 2, with 15 bases in between. The CDR3 sequence is 15 residues long. CDR1 and CDR2 (germline): SGHRS, YFSETQ. CDR3 bases: TGCGCCAGCAGACCTGGACAGATTGACACAGATACGCAGTATTTT. Amino acid sequence: CASRPGQIDTDTQYF.

Only a few counts were recorded for this clone. This chain joins TRBV6-2 or TRBV6-3 and TRBJ1-2; tentatively, D is TRBD1 (6 bases). With 4 bases removed from V and 4 bases from J, the gap between germline ends came to 22 bases. The CDR3 covers 17 residues. Looked up from germline, CDR1 is MNHEY and CDR2 is SVGEGT. CDR3 amino acids: CASSWPPDRPQSYGYTF. CDR3 coding DNA: TGTGCCAGCAGTTGGCCCCCCGACAGGCCCCAAAGCTATGGCTACACCTTC.

The chain links TRBV3-1 (or the pseudogene TRBV3-2) to TRBJ2-2; 10 bases agree with TRBD1. The CDR3 covers 17 residues. Germline CDR1 is LGHDT and CDR2 is YNNKEL (reference sequence). V gave up 3 bases and J gave up 2 bases; unmatched junction bases: 6. Here the CDR3 reads CASSHLRDRGNTGELFF. The CDR3 nucleotides are TGTGCCAGCAGCCACCTCCGGGACAGGGGAAACACCGGGGAGCTGTTTTTT.

The V call is TRBV6-5, the J call TRBJ2-3, with 9 bases aligning to TRBD2. V lost 6 bases to trimming and J lost 4 bases; unmatched junction nucleotides: 8. Germline CDR1 reads MNHEY; CDR2 reads SVGAGI. There are 15 residues in the CDR3. As DNA, the CDR3 is TGTGCCAGCAGCGCTATTAGCGGGAGAGCAGATACGCAGTATTTT. The encoded protein is CASSAISGRADTQYF.

The chain employs TRBV10-2 and TRBJ2-2; D is unclear. V shed 0 bases and J shed 7 bases, with 12 bases lying between them. The CDR3 contains 15 residues. Germline V lookup: CDR1 WSHSY, CDR2 SAAADI. Written as DNA, the CDR3 is TGCGCCAGCAGTGAGTCCTGGCTCGTCCTCGGGGAGCTGTTTTTT. As protein: CASSESWLVLGELFF.

This chain uses TRBV4-1 with TRBJ1-4, with TRBD1 as a possible D gene (6 bases). CDR3 size: 19 residues. Looked up from germline, CDR1 is MGHRA and CDR2 is YSYEKL. V lost 1 base and J lost 4, with 22 bases in between. The CDR3 here is CASSQAPGQGRGFNEKLFF. The DNA for the CDR3 is TGCGCCAGCAGCCAAGCCCCTGGGCAGGGGAGAGGCTTTAATGAAAAACTGTTTTTT.

This sequence joins TRBV5-4 and TRBJ1-2; D is undetermined. The length of the CDR3 is 17 residues. In germline, CDR1 is SGHNT, CDR2 YYREEE (reference sequence). V gave up 6 bases and J gave up 6 bases, with 27 bases separating them. CDR3 amino acids: CASTPEIGGTTSHGYTF. CDR3 nucleotide sequence: TGTGCCAGCACCCCGGAAATAGGAGGAACAACATCCCATGGCTACACCTTC. The full variable domain, in which reference TRBV5-4 and TRBJ1-2 provide the parts outside the CDR3, is ETGVTQSPTHLIKTRGQQVTLRCSSQSGHNTVSWYQQALGQGPQFIFQYYREEENGRGNFPPRFSGLQFPNYSSELNVNALELDDSALYLCASTPEIGGTTSHGYTFGSGTRLTVV.

This chain uses TRBV11-3 with TRBJ2-5, with D possibly matching TRBD1 (6 bases). This CDR3 is built from 14 residues. The germline V gene has CDR1 SGHNT and CDR2 YENEEA. V was pared by 2 bases and J by 5 bases, with 12 bases between. In DNA form, the CDR3 reads TGTGCCAGCAGCTTAAGGTCCAGGGGTGAGACCCAGTACTTC. Its translation is CASSLRSRGETQYF.

The chain joins TRBV9 to TRBJ1-1; a possible D gene is TRBD1 (5 bases). V was shortened by 0 bases and J by 6 bases, with 9 bases between the two germline ends. Per the germline V gene, CDR1 is SGDLS and CDR2 is YYNGEE. The CDR3 runs to 13 residues. In DNA, the CDR3 is TGTGCCAGCAGCGTAGGGACACGCGCTGAAGCTTTCTTT. This sequence encodes CASSVGTRAEAFF.

The chain couples TRBV7-2 to TRBJ2-1, with D possibly being TRBD2 (6 bases). The V and J ends lost 3 bases and 4 bases respectively, with 16 bases between them. From germline, CDR1 is SGHTA and CDR2 FQGNSA. CDR3 length equals 16 residues. The CDR3 loop is CASSFFISGPYNEQFF. For the CDR3, the DNA is TGTGCCAGCAGCTTTTTCATCAGCGGGCCTTACAATGAGCAGTTCTTC.

V usage is TRBV27 and J usage is TRBJ1-1, with TRBD1 identical over 9 bases. The CDR3 has 21 amino acids. The V gene end was trimmed by 4 bases and the J gene end by 11 bases; junction bases not matched to a gene: 32. CDR1 and CDR2 from the germline V gene are MNHEY and SMNVEV (reference sequence). The CDR3, as DNA: TGTGCCAGCAGTTCCTCGGGCTGGGGACAGGGACATCGGGGTCCATCTATAAGGGCTTTCTTT. Protein product: CASSSSGWGQGHRGPSIRAFF.

The rearrangement joins TRBV30 to TRBJ2-7; D is unclear. CDR1 is GTSNPN, CDR2 SVGIG, per germline (reference sequence). The CDR3 has 11 residues. V was clipped by 5 bases and J by 6 bases, with 11 bases between them. CDR3 protein: CAWEYSFEQYF. CDR3 nucleotide sequence: TGTGCCTGGGAATACAGCTTCGAGCAGTACTTC.

The chain uses TRBV18 and TRBJ1-4, with D hard to call. V was cut by 3 bases and J by 6 bases, with 8 bases left in between. Per the germline V gene, CDR1 is KGHSH and CDR2 is LQKENI. This CDR3 region has 13 residues. The CDR3 coding sequence is TGTGCCAGCTCACCTCGCGGCGATGAAAAACTGTTTTTT. Translating it yields CASSPRGDEKLFF.

V usage is TRBV3-1 (or the pseudogene TRBV3-2) and J usage is TRBJ2-3; the D gene is possibly TRBD1 (6 bases). Germline V gene lookup returns CDR1 LGHDT and CDR2 YNNKEL (reference sequence). The CDR3 runs to 14 residues. V shed 8 bases and J shed 4 bases, with 16 bases lying between them. CDR3 residues: CASGSQGFPDTQYF. The CDR3 region has the DNA TGTGCCAGCGGTTCTCAGGGGTTCCCAGATACGCAGTATTTT.

V gene TRBV27 combines with J gene TRBJ2-1, with 10 bases matching TRBD2. This CDR3 has 15 residues. Germline-derived CDR1 and CDR2 are MNHEY and SMNVEV (reference sequence). Losses at the gene ends were 3 bases for V and 9 bases for J; bases not matched to a gene: 8. The CDR3 spells CASSFGSGRALEQFF. The DNA of the CDR3 is TGTGCCAGCAGTTTTGGAAGCGGGAGGGCCCTTGAGCAGTTCTTC.

This clone has a count of ten or more. This sequence joins TRBV10-3 and TRBJ1-2; a possible D gene is TRBD1 (5 bases). Trimming stripped 7 bases from V and 0 bases from J, with 9 bases between. The CDR3 has 13 amino acids. CDR1 ENHRY and CDR2 SYGVKD come from the germline V gene. The CDR3 DNA reads as TGTGCCATCACGCCGGGGGCTAACTATGGCTACACCTTC. Translated: CAITPGANYGYTF.

The gene calls are TRBV6-1 and TRBJ1-5; no definite D call. CDR1 and CDR2 (germline): MNHNS, SASEGT. The germline V and J ends were trimmed by 2 bases and 0 bases, with 14 bases remaining between them. There are 17 residues in the CDR3. In nucleotides, the CDR3 is TGTGCCAGCAGTGAATCAACGGGGAGGTATAGCAATCAGCCCCAGCATTTT. Protein sequence: CASSESTGRYSNQPQHF.

With respect to this clone: This CDR3 is also generated by other DNA sequences in the sample. The chain couples TRBV18 to TRBJ1-1, with D perhaps matching TRBD1 (6 bases). CDR3 length equals 13 residues. With 3 bases removed from V and 3 bases from J, the gap between germline ends came to 8 bases. The germline CDR1 and CDR2 sequences are KGHSH and LQKENI. CDR3 residues: CASSPNRDTEAFF. CDR3 nucleotide sequence: TGTGCCAGCTCACCTAACAGGGACACTGAAGCTTTCTTT.

V and J are TRBV15 and TRBJ1-5; 8 nucleotides agree with TRBD1. Trimming at V came to 0 bases and at J to 3 bases, leaving 4 bases not matched to a gene. This CDR3 spans 16 amino acids. Germline V gene data show CDR1 as LNHNV and CDR2 as YYDKDF (reference sequence). The CDR3 DNA reads TGTGCCACCAGCAGAGAGGCGACAGGGGCCAATCAGCCCCAGCATTTT. Translating gives CATSREATGANQPQHF.

This chain connects TRBV15 to TRBJ2-1, with a possible D match to TRBD2 (5 bases). Trimming took off 4 bases at V and 0 bases at J, with 13 bases between the two ends. This CDR3 spans 16 amino acids. Germline V gene data show CDR1 as LNHNV and CDR2 as YYDKDF (reference sequence). CDR3: CATSKSGTSSYNEQFF. As DNA, the CDR3 is TGTGCCACCAGCAAGAGCGGAACGAGCTCCTACAATGAGCAGTTCTTC.

The chain has TRBV6-5 and TRBJ1-2, with D tentatively TRBD1 (5 bases). Trimming shortened V by 8 bases and J by 4 bases, and 11 bases separated the two germline ends. Germline V gene lookup returns CDR1 MNHEY and CDR2 SVGAGI. CDR3 size: 12 residues. CDR3: CASGRRGYGYTF. CDR3 in DNA: TGTGCCAGCGGACGAAGGGGCTATGGCTACACCTTC.

The chain has TRBV27 and TRBJ2-3; TRBD1 matches at 9 bases. The length of the CDR3 is 17 residues. The V gene's germline CDR1 is MNHEY and CDR2 SMNVEV (reference sequence). V shed 3 bases and J 7 bases; nucleotides not matched to a gene: 14. CDR3 region: CASSFRDRVYPSNTQYF. Written as DNA, the CDR3 is TGTGCCAGCAGTTTCCGGGACAGGGTTTACCCTTCGAATACGCAGTATTTT.

This clone was seen more than once but under ten times. This chain connects TRBV27 to TRBJ1-5; the match to TRBD1 covers 8 bases. The germline CDR1 and CDR2 sequences are MNHEY and SMNVEV (reference sequence). Trimming took 3 bases from V and 11 from J; bases not matched to a gene: 6. CDR3 length: 13 amino acids. The CDR3 nucleotides are TGTGCCAGCAGTTTGCTCCAGGGGGCAGCCCAGCATTTT. It codes for CASSLLQGAAQHF.